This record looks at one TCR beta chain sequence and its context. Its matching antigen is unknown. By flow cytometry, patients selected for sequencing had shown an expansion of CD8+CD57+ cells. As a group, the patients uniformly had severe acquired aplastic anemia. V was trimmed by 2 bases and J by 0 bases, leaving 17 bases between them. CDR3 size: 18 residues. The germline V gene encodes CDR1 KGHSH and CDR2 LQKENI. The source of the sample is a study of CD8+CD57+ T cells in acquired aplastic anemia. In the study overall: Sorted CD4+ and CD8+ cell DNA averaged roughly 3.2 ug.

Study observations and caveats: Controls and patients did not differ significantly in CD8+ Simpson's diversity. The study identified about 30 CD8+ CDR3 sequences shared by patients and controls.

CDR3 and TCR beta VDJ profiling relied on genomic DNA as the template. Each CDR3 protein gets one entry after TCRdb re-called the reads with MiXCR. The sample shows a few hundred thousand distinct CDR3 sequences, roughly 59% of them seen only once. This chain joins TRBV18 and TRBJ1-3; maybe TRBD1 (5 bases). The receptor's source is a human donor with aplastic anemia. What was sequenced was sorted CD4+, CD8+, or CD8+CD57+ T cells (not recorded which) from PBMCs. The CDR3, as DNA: TGTGCCAGCTCACCATACCAGACAGCTTATTACTCTGGAAACACCATATATTTT. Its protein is CASSPYQTAYYSGNTIYF.